These T cell receptor beta chains were read from a single sample in a study of blood T cell repertoires in COVID-19. Profiling relied on immunoSEQ multiplex PCR, and the TCRdb table lists in-frame clones only, not all of them. The sample contains 150,000 to 200,000 clones, 81% of which appear only once. The sample consisted of PBMCs or T cells enriched from blood (not recorded which). The receptors were gathered from a woman between 35 and 50 years old with acute COVID-19. Each CDR3 is given with its conserved first and last residue. D genes are given only for firm matches. The size entry is marked missing in some rows and otherwise reads once, few, many or a size class.

V: TRBV7-2
J: TRBJ2-1
D: TRBD2
size: .
length: 15
CDR3: CASSPGLAGVFEQFF
DNA: TGTGCCAGCAGCCCTGGACTAGCGGGAGTATTTGAGCAGTTCTTC

V: TRBV7-2
J: TRBJ1-4
D: .
size: few
length: 14
CDR3: CASSLQGTNEKLFF
DNA: TGTGCCAGCAGCTTACAGGGAACTAATGAAAAACTGTTTTTT

V: TRBV5-1
J: TRBJ2-1
D: .
size: .
length: 21
CDR3: CASSLYEVGVGRSYSYNEQFF
DNA: TGCGCCAGCAGCTTGTACGAGGTCGGGGTAGGGCGTTCGTATTCCTACAATGAGCAGTTCTTC

V: TRBV10-3
J: TRBJ2-3
D: TRBD2
size: .
length: 14
CDR3: CAISQGGRSDTQYF
DNA: TGTGCCATCAGCCAGGGCGGGAGGTCTGATACGCAGTATTTT

V: TRBV19
J: TRBJ1-5
D: .
size: .
length: 13
CDR3: CASSTQGGQPQHF
DNA: TGTGCCAGTAGTACCCAGGGCGGCCAGCCCCAGCATTTT

V: TRBV5-1
J: TRBJ1-6
D: .
size: .
length: 13
CDR3: CASSARRDSPLHF
DNA: TGCGCCAGCAGCGCCCGGAGGGATTCACCCCTCCACTTT

V: TRBV3-1/TRBV3-2
J: TRBJ2-7
D: TRBD2
size: few
length: 13
CDR3: CASSQFSGYEQYF
DNA: TGTGCCAGCAGCCAATTTAGCGGGTACGAGCAGTACTTC

V: TRBV28
J: TRBJ1-6
D: .
size: .
length: 14
CDR3: CASSREGYNSPLHF
DNA: TGTGCCAGTAGCCGGGAAGGGTATAATTCACCCCTCCACTTT

V: TRBV7-8
J: TRBJ1-2
D: .
size: .
length: 13
CDR3: CASSPTDNYGYTF
DNA: TGTGCCAGCAGTCCTACAGATAACTATGGCTACACCTTC

V: TRBV5-1
J: TRBJ2-3
D: .
size: .
length: 15
CDR3: CASSLWPSGGKTQYF
DNA: TGCGCCAGCAGCCTATGGCCCTCAGGAGGAAAAACGCAGTATTTT

V: TRBV18
J: TRBJ2-5
D: .
size: .
length: 13
CDR3: CASSSDLEETQYF
DNA: TGTGCCAGCTCATCGGACTTAGAAGAGACCCAGTACTTC

V: TRBV7-2
J: TRBJ1-2
D: .
size: .
length: 16
CDR3: CASSYPLDRLLYGYTF
DNA: TGTGCCAGCAGCTACCCCCTTGACAGGCTTCTATATGGCTACACCTTC

V: TRBV12-3/TRBV12-4
J: TRBJ2-4
D: .
size: .
length: 13
CDR3: CASRVRSTNIQYF
DNA: TGTGCCAGCAGGGTCCGTAGCACGAACATTCAGTACTTC

V: TRBV2
J: TRBJ1-1
D: .
size: few
length: 14
CDR3: CASSEWTVNTEAFF
DNA: TGTGCCAGCAGTGAATGGACAGTAAACACTGAAGCTTTCTTT

V: TRBV18
J: TRBJ1-3
D: .
size: few
length: 16
CDR3: CASSPQQDISGNTIYF
DNA: TGTGCCAGCTCACCACAACAGGACATCTCTGGAAACACCATATATTTT

V: TRBV7-2
J: TRBJ2-3
D: TRBD2
size: few
length: 16
CDR3: CASSPGLAGGSDTQYF
DNA: TGTGCCAGCAGCCCGGGACTAGCGGGAGGATCAGATACGCAGTATTTT

V: TRBV28
J: TRBJ2-5
D: TRBD1
size: .
length: 16
CDR3: CASSHRTGGLRETQYF
DNA: TGTGCCAGCAGTCACCGGACAGGGGGCCTGAGGGAGACCCAGTACTTC

V: TRBV25-1
J: TRBJ1-4
D: .
size: .
length: 14
CDR3: CASSRPGSHEKLFF
DNA: TGTGCCAGCAGTCGCCCGGGGAGCCATGAAAAACTGTTTTTT

V: TRBV29-1
J: TRBJ1-2
D: TRBD1
size: .
length: 14
CDR3: CSVFGQGLNYGYTF
DNA: TGCAGCGTTTTCGGACAGGGCCTTAACTATGGCTACACCTTC

V: TRBV5-6
J: TRBJ2-1
D: .
size: once
length: 17
CDR3: CASSPLEFTGNLGEQFF
DNA: TGTGCCAGCAGCCCGCTTGAATTCACGGGTAACCTGGGTGAGCAGTTCTTC

V: TRBV2
J: TRBJ1-1
D: .
size: .
length: 14
CDR3: CASRSASGNTEAFF
DNA: TGTGCCAGCAGGTCCGCCAGCGGGAACACTGAAGCTTTCTTT

V: TRBV25-1
J: TRBJ2-3
D: TRBD1
size: once
length: 16
CDR3: CASSPADRTSTDTQYF
DNA: TGTGCCAGCAGTCCCGCGGACAGGACTAGCACAGATACGCAGTATTTT

V: TRBV29-1
J: TRBJ2-7
D: .
size: .
length: 15
CDR3: CSVHTGTLTSYEQYF
DNA: TGCAGCGTTCATACCGGGACACTAACCTCCTACGAGCAGTACTTC